These T cell receptor beta chains were read from a single sample in a study of response to subunit inactivated influenza vaccine. From the RT-PCR reads, TCRdb called clonotypes with MiXCR, one entry per CDR3 protein. The sample holds about 160,000 distinct CDR3 sequences, around a tenth seen once. Sample: CD8+ T cells sorted from PBMCs, taken less than 25 months after vaccination. These receptors were taken from a man aged 50-75 years who received an inactivated influenza vaccine. Each CDR3 is given with its conserved first and last residue. D genes are given only for firm matches. The listing skips clone size in some rows; elsewhere it reads once, few, many or a size class.

>.|TRBV4-2|once|15|TRBJ1-1
TGTGCCAGCAGCCAGGATCACAGGGCGAACACTGAAGCTTTCTTT
CASSQDHRANTEAFF
>.|TRBV6-1|few|13|TRBJ2-7
TGTGCCAGCAGTACCCCGGCAGGGTACGAGCAGTACTTC
CASSTPAGYEQYF
>TRBD2|TRBV7-2|few|22|TRBJ2-3
TGTGCCAGCAGCAGAGAGAAACCAACGGTGCTAGCGGGGGCAACTAGCACAGATACGCAGTATTTT
CASSREKPTVLAGATSTDTQYF
>.|TRBV7-9|few|13|TRBJ1-5
TGTGCCAGCAGCCGTGGGCCGGGTCAGCCCCAGCATTTT
CASSRGPGQPQHF
>.|TRBV5-1|few|15|TRBJ2-7
TGCGCCAGCAGCTTGTTTAGCGGCAAGGAGTACGAGCAGTACTTC
CASSLFSGKEYEQYF
>TRBD2|TRBV7-8|many|15|TRBJ2-1
TGTGCCAGCAGCCCCGGTAGCGGGGGCTTCAATGAGCAGTTCTTC
CASSPGSGGFNEQFF
>.|TRBV3-1|many|15|TRBJ1-2
TGTGCCAGCAGCCAAGGAGGAGGGGACTGGTATGGCTACACCTTC
CASSQGGGDWYGYTF
>.|TRBV3-1|once|15|TRBJ2-1
TGTGCCAGCAGCCAAGTCGACGGAGGGCCCAATGAGCAGTTCTTC
CASSQVDGGPNEQFF
>TRBD1|TRBV6-2/TRBV6-3|.|16|TRBJ2-3
TGTGCCAGCAGTTACCTCGAGGGACAGGGCATAGATACGCAGTATTTT
CASSYLEGQGIDTQYF
>.|TRBV25-1|.|13|TRBJ2-7
TGTGCCAGCAGTCGTCGGGACGGGAAGGAGCAGTACTTC
CASSRRDGKEQYF
>.|TRBV27|few|16|TRBJ1-6
TGTGCCAGCAGTTTAAGCGTGAGGGGCTATAATTCACCCCTCCACTTT
CASSLSVRGYNSPLHF
>.|TRBV20-1|.|14|TRBJ2-7
TGCAGTGCTAGAGATGTGCGGGGCAGCTACGAGCAGTACTTC
CSARDVRGSYEQYF
>.|TRBV6-1|few|14|TRBJ2-2
TGTGCCAGCAGTCCACAGGGTTACGGCGGGGAGCTGTTTTTT
CASSPQGYGGELFF
>.|TRBV7-9|few|12|TRBJ2-1
TGTGCCAGCAGGACGGCAGACAATGAGCAGTTCTTC
CASRTADNEQFF
>.|TRBV21-1|.|17|TRBJ2-1
TGTGCCAGCAGCAGGGGAGCGGGGGCGAGCTCCTACAATGAGCAGTTCTTC
CASSRGAGASSYNEQFF
>TRBD1|TRBV7-6|few|15|TRBJ2-3
TGTGCCAGCAGCCGACACGACAGGGTCAGGGATACGCAGTATTTT
CASSRHDRVRDTQYF
>TRBD1|TRBV13|few|15|TRBJ2-3
TGTGCCAGCAGCTGGGGACAGGGGGCATGGGATACGCAGTATTTT
CASSWGQGAWDTQYF
>.|TRBV5-1|.|11|TRBJ2-7
TGCGCCAGCAGCGATGCCTACGAGCAGTACTTC
CASSDAYEQYF
>.|TRBV10-3|few|15|TRBJ2-1
TGTGCCATCAGTGATCTGTCCACCCAGAGGGATGAGCAGTTCTTC
CAISDLSTQRDEQFF
>TRBD1|TRBV11-1|.|15|TRBJ2-7
TGTGCCAGCAGAGCTCCGGGACAGGGTTCCCACGAGCAGTACTTC
CASRAPGQGSHEQYF
>.|TRBV5-1|.|17|TRBJ2-1
TGCGCCAGCAGCTTGACGATAATTGGGGGGTCCTACAATGAGCAGTTCTTC
CASSLTIIGGSYNEQFF
>.|TRBV4-2|.|12|TRBJ1-1
TGTGCCAGCAGCCAAGATCCCCATACGGCTTTCTTT
CASSQDPHTAFF
>TRBD1|TRBV20-1|.|14|TRBJ2-2
TGCAGTGCTAGAGTGACAGGGTTAGCCGGGGAGCTGTTTTTT
CSARVTGLAGELFF
>TRBD1|TRBV3-1|many|15|TRBJ2-2
TGTGCCAGCAGCCCGTGGACAGGGGAGGCCAGGGAGCTGTTTTTT
CASSPWTGEARELFF
>.|TRBV5-1|.|14|TRBJ2-7
TGCGCCAGCAGCTTGGGGACAAACTCCTACGAGCAGTACTTC
CASSLGTNSYEQYF
>TRBD2|TRBV4-1|.|16|TRBJ2-1
TGCGCCACCTCGGCTTATCTTACGGGACTAGCCAGTGAGCAGTTCTTC
CATSAYLTGLASEQFF
>.|TRBV6-1|.|14|TRBJ2-6
TGTGCCAGCATGAGCTGGGCTGGGGCCAACGTCCTGACTTTC
CASMSWAGANVLTF
>.|TRBV25-1|few|14|TRBJ1-2
TGTGCCAGCAGTGACCCGAGCCCTAACTATGGCTACACCTTC
CASSDPSPNYGYTF
>.|TRBV6-5|few|14|TRBJ2-7
TGTGCCAGCAGTTACTCGCAGGGCCCCTACGAGCAGTACTTC
CASSYSQGPYEQYF
>.|TRBV7-2|many|14|TRBJ2-5
TGTGCCAGCAGCTTAGAGCCCGAACTAGGAGCCCAGTACTTC
CASSLEPELGAQYF
>TRBD2|TRBV15|.|16|TRBJ2-1
TGTGCCACCAGCAGAGAACTAGCGGTAGGCTACAATGAGCAGTTCTTC
CATSRELAVGYNEQFF
>.|TRBV14|.|14|TRBJ2-2
TGTGCCAGCAGCCAAGATGTAGGCCCCGGGGAGCTGTTTTTT
CASSQDVGPGELFF
>.|TRBV7-9|few|15|TRBJ1-1
TGTGCCAGCAGCTTAGCTTGGACTGCTACCACTGAAGCTTTCTTT
CASSLAWTATTEAFF
>TRBD2|TRBV27|many|15|TRBJ2-1
TGTGCCAGCAGTTCGTCGGGAGGCTGGGGCAATGAGCAGTTCTTC
CASSSSGGWGNEQFF
>.|TRBV6-5|many|14|TRBJ2-3
TGTGCCAGCAGTTACAGGGCTAGCACAGATACGCAGTATTTT
CASSYRASTDTQYF
>.|TRBV7-8|.|12|TRBJ1-2
TGTGCCAGCAGCTTATATAACAGGGGCTACACCTTC
CASSLYNRGYTF
>TRBD2|TRBV9|few|15|TRBJ2-1
TGTGCCAGCAGCGTGCTTGGGACTAGCGGGAATGAGCAGTTCTTC
CASSVLGTSGNEQFF
>.|TRBV10-3|few|13|TRBJ1-1
TGTGCCGTCAGTGAGTCTCTGGGCACTGAAGCTTTCTTT
CAVSESLGTEAFF
>.|TRBV5-6|.|13|TRBJ2-5
TGTGCCAGCACCCTAGACAGGCAAGAGACCCAGTACTTC
CASTLDRQETQYF
>TRBD2|TRBV5-1|.|15|TRBJ2-5
TGCGCCAGCAGCTTGGTTTCAGCGGGAGTAGAGACCCAGTACTTC
CASSLVSAGVETQYF
>.|TRBV29-1|many|16|TRBJ2-1
TGCAGCGTTGAAGATCCTGGAGGGGGCAGATTAGGGGAGCAGTTCTTC
CSVEDPGGGRLGEQFF
>TRBD1|TRBV3-1|few|15|TRBJ2-5
TGTGCCAGCAGCCATGGACAGGGGGCTAGAGAGACCCAGTACTTC
CASSHGQGARETQYF
>.|TRBV14|few|17|TRBJ1-6
TGTGCCAGCAGCCAAGATCAGGCCGCCTCCTATAATTCACCCCTCCACTTT
CASSQDQAASYNSPLHF
>.|TRBV7-2|many|12|TRBJ1-2
TGTGCCAGCAGCTTAGACAGGGTTGGCTACACCTTC
CASSLDRVGYTF
>TRBD1|TRBV6-1|many|15|TRBJ2-3
TGTGCCAGCAGTAGATACCGGGACAGGAGAGATACGCAGTATTTT
CASSRYRDRRDTQYF
>.|TRBV3-1|.|13|TRBJ2-5
TGTGCCAGCAGTGCTACGTGGAGAGAGACCCAGTACTTC
CASSATWRETQYF
>.|TRBV20-1|.|15|TRBJ2-7
TGCAGTGCCCAAGAAGAGCGGGTAGAAACCTACGAGCAGTACTTC
CSAQEERVETYEQYF
>TRBD2|TRBV20-1|few|14|TRBJ2-5
TGCAGTGCTCCACGGACTAGCGGCCAAGAGACCCAGTACTTC
CSAPRTSGQETQYF
>TRBD2|TRBV4-2|few|19|TRBJ2-1
TGTGCCAGCAGCGAAAAGGGACTAGCGGGACCAGTATCCTACAATGAGCAGTTCTTC
CASSEKGLAGPVSYNEQFF
>.|TRBV7-9|.|12|TRBJ2-1
TGTGCCAGCAGCTCCAGGGTTAATGAGCAGTTCTTC
CASSSRVNEQFF
>TRBD2|TRBV4-2|.|17|TRBJ2-1
TGTGCCAGCAGCCGAGCGGGGGGTGCTAGCTCCTACAATGAGCAGTTCTTC
CASSRAGGASSYNEQFF
>TRBD1|TRBV4-1|few|14|TRBJ2-7
TGCGCCAGCAGCCCCGGGACAGACCCGGGGGAGCAGTACTTC
CASSPGTDPGEQYF
>.|TRBV10-3|medium-sized|14|TRBJ1-2
TGTGCCATCAGCGAGGACGCTACTAACTATGGCTACACCTTC
CAISEDATNYGYTF
>.|TRBV2|.|13|TRBJ1-1
TGTGCCACCTCTCTGGGGGCAATGGCTGAAGCTTTCTTT
CATSLGAMAEAFF
>.|TRBV15|few|14|TRBJ2-7
TGTGCCACCAGCAGAGATAGGATAGGCCTGGAGCAGTACTTC
CATSRDRIGLEQYF
>.|TRBV4-1|few|17|TRBJ2-6
TGCGCCAGCAGCCAAATTCGGAGGGACTCTGGGGCCAACGTCCTGACTTTC
CASSQIRRDSGANVLTF
>TRBD1|TRBV28|.|15|TRBJ2-7
TGTGCCAGCAGTAACACAGGGGGCCAGTCCTACGAGCAGTACTTC
CASSNTGGQSYEQYF